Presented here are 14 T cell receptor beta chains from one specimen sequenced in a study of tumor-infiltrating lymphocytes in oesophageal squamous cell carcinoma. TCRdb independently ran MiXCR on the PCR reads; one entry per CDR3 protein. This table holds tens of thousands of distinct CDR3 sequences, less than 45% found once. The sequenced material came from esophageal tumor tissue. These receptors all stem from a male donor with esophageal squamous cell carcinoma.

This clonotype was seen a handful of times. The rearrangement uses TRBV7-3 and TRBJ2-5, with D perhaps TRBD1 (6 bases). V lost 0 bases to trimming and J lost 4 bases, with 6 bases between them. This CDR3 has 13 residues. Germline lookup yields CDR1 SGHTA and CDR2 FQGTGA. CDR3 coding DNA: TGTGCCAGCAGCTTAACAGGGGGAGAGACCCAGTACTTC. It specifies CASSLTGGETQYF.

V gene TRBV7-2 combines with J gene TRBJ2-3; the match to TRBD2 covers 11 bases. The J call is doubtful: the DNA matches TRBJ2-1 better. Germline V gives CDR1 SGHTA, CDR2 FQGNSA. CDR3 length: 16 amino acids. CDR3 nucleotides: TGTGCCAGCAGCTTAGCTAGCGGGAGGGACTACAATGAGCAGTTCTTC. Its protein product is CASSLASGRDYNEQFF.

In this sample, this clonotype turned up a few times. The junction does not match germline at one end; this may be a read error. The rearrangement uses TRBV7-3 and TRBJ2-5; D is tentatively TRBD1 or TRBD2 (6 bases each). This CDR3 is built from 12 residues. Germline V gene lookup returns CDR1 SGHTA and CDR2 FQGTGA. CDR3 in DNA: TGTGCCAGCAGCCCAGGGGACTCACCCCTCCACTTC. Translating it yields CASSPGDSPLHF.

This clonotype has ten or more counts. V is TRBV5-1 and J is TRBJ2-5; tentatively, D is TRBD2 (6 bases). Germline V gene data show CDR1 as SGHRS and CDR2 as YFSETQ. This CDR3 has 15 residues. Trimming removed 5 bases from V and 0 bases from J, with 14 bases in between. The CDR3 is CASRASGSYQETQYF. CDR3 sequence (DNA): TGCGCCAGCAGAGCCAGCGGGTCGTACCAAGAGACCCAGTACTTC.

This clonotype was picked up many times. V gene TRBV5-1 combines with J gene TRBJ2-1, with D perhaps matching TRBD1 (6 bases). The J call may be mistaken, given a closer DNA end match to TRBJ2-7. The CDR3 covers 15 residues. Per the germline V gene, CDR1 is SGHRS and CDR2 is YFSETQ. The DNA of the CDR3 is TGCGCCAGCAGCTTTACGGGACACTCCGATTACGAGCAGTACTTC. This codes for CASSFTGHSDYEQYF.

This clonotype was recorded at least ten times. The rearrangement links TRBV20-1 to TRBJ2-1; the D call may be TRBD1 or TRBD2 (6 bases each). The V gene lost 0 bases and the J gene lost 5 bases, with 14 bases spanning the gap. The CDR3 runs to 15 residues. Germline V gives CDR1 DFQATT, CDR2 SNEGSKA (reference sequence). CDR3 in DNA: TGCAGTGCTAGAGATCTCCGGGGGCCTAACAATGAGCAGTTCTTC. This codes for CSARDLRGPNNEQFF.

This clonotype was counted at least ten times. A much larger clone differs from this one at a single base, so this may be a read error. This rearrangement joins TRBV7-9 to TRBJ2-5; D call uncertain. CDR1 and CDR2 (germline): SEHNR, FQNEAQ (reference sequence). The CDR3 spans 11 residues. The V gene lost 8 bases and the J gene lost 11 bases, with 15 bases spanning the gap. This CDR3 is CASGRNNEQYF. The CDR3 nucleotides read TGTGCCAGCGGACGGAACAATGAGCAGTACTTC.

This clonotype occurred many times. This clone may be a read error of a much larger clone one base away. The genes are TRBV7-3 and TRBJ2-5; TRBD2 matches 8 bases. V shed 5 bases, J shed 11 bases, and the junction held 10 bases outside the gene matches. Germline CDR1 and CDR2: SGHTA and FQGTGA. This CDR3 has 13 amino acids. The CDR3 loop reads CASSPSGSNEQYF. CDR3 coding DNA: TGTGCCAGCAGCCCCAGCGGGAGCAATGAGCAGTACTTC.

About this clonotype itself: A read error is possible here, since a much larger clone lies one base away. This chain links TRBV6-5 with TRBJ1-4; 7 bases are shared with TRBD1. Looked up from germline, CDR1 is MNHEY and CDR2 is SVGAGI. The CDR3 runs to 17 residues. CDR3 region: CAGSYSDRAGGNEKLFF. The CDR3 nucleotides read TGTGCCGGCAGTTACTCTGACAGGGCTGGGGGTAATGAAAAACTGTTTTTT.

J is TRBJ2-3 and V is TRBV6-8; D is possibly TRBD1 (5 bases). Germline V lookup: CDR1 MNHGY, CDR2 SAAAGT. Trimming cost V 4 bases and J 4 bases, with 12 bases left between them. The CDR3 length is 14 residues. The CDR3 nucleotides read TGTGCCAGCAGTTCCCCGGAAGGGGCAGATACGCAGTATTTT. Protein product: CASSSPEGADTQYF.

The CDR3 nucleotides read TGTGCCTGGAGTACCCAGCGGACAGACCAGTACTTC. Its translation: CAWSTQRTDQYF. V is TRBV30 and J is TRBJ2-3, with D possibly being TRBD1 (6 bases). The DNA matches TRBJ2-5 better at its end, which makes the J call doubtful. This CDR3 has 12 residues. Germline V gene sequence: CDR1 GTSNPN, CDR2 SVGIG (reference sequence).

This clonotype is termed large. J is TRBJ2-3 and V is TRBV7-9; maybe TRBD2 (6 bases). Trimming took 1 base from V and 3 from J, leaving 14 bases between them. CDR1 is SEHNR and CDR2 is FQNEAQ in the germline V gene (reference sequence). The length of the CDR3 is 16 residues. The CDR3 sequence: CASSLGRGRRTDTQYF. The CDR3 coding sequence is TGTGCCAGCAGCTTAGGGCGGGGAAGAAGGACAGATACGCAGTATTTT.

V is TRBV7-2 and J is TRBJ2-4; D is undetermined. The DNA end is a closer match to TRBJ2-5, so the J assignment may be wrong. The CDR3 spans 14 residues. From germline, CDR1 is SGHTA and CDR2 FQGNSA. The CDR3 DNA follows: TGTGCCAGCAGCTTAGGGTGGGTCAGGGAGACCCAGTACTTC. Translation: CASSLGWVRETQYF.

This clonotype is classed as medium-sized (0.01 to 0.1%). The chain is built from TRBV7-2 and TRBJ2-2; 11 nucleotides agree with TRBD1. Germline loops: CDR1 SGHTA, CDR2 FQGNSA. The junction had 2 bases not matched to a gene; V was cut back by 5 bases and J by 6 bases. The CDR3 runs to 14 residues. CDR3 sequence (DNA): TGTGCCAGCAGCATGGGACAGGGGGCCGGGGAGCTGTTTTTT. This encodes CASSMGQGAGELFF.